The source of this T cell receptor (beta chain) is a study of T cell repertoires in cytomegalovirus infection. The CDR3 extends over 13 amino acids. Germline V gene sequence: CDR1 SGHVS, CDR2 FNYEAQ. The V end was cut by 5 bases, the J end by 3 bases, with 10 bases between. The sample holds a few counts of this clonotype. The antigen is unknown. A single record per CDR3 protein comes from TCRdb applying MiXCR to the reads. The sample holds about 700,000 distinct CDR3 sequences; around a third are singletons and the top ten take approximately 18%. The sample consisted of cultured PBMCs, taken from culture after CMV antigen stimulation. The chain combines TRBV7-6 with TRBJ1-2; D uncertain. The sequence derives from a human donor in good health (CMV status not recorded). Some clones in this sample may be carry-over from other donors' samples. The CDR3 spells CASSPRRDYGYTF. In DNA form, the CDR3 reads TGTGCCAGCAGCCCCCGCCGGGACTATGGCTACACCTTC. The entire variable domain, with the rest obtained from reference TRBV7-6 and TRBJ1-2, is as follows: GAGVSQSPRYKVTKRGQDVALRCDPISGHVSLYWYRQALGQGPEFLTYFNYEAQQDKSGLPNDRFSAERPEGSISTLTIQRTEQRDSAMYRCASSPRRDYGYTFGSGTRLTVV.